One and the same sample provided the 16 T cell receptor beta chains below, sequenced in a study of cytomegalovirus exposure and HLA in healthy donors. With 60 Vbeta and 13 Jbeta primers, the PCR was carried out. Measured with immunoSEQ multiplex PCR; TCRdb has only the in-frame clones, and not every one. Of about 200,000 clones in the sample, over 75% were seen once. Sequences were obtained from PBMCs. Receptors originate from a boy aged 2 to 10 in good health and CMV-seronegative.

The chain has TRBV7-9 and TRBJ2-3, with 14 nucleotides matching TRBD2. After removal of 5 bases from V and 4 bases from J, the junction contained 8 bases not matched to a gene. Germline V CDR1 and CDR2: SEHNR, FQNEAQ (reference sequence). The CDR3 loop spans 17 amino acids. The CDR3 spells CASSARLAGGRPDTQYF. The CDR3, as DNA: TGTGCCAGCAGCGCGCGACTAGCGGGGGGGCGTCCAGATACGCAGTATTTT.

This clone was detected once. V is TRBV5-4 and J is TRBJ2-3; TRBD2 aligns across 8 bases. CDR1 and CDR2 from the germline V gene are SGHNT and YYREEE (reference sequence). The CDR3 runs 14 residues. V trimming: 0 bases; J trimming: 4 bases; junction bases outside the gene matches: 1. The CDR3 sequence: CASSLALAADTQYF. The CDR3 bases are TGTGCCAGCAGCTTGGCACTAGCGGCAGATACGCAGTATTTT.

CDR3 sequence: CASSPQGKGTEAFF. Written as DNA, the CDR3 is TGTGCCAGCAGCCCGCAGGGAAAAGGCACTGAAGCTTTCTTT. The chain is built from TRBV7-3 and TRBJ1-1; D is possibly TRBD1 (5 bases). The germline V gene has CDR1 SGHTA and CDR2 FQGTGA. Trimming left V 5 bases short and J 4 bases short, with 14 bases between. This CDR3 has 14 amino acids.

The CDR3 bases are TGTGCCAGCAGCCCTAGCGGGAGGGTGGGTGGAAACACCATATATTTT. This encodes CASSPSGRVGGNTIYF. The V call is TRBV7-2, the J call TRBJ1-3; the D is unclear. From germline, CDR1 is SGHTA and CDR2 FQGNSA. The CDR3 is 16 amino acids. V lost 5 bases to trimming and J lost 3 bases, with 17 bases between them.

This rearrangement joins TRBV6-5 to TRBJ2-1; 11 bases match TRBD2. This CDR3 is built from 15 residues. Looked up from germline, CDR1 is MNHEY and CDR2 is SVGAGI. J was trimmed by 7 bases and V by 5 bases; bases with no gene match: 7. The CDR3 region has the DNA TGTGCCAGCAGTCCCTCTAGCGGGGGGAGGAATGAGCAGTTCTTC. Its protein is CASSPSSGGRNEQFF.

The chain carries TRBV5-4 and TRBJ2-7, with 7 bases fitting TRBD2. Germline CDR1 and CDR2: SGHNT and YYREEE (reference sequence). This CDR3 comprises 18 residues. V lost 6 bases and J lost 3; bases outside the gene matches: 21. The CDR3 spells CASIQRPRRRGLRYEQYF. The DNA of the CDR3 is TGTGCCAGCATCCAAAGGCCCCGCCGTCGGGGACTACGCTACGAGCAGTACTTC.

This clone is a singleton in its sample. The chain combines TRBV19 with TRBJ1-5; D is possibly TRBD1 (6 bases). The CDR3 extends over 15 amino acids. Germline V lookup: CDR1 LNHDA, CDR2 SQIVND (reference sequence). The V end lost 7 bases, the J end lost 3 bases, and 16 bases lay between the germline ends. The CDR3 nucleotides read TGTGCCAGTACCTCTTCGGACAGTTACAATCAGCCCCAGCATTTT. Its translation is CASTSSDSYNQPQHF.

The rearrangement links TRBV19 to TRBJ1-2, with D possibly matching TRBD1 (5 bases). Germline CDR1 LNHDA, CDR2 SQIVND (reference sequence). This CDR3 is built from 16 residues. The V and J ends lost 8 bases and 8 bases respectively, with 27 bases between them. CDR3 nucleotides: TGTGCCAGTGGTGTAGAGGGACTCAGGCTTTTTGAAGGCTACACCTTC. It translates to CASGVEGLRLFEGYTF.

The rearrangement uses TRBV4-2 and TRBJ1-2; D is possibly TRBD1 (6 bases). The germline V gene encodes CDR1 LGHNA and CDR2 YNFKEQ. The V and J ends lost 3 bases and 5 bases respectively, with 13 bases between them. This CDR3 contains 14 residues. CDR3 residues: CASSQDSSGYGYTF. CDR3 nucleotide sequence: TGTGCCAGCAGCCAGGACAGTTCGGGGTATGGCTACACCTTC.

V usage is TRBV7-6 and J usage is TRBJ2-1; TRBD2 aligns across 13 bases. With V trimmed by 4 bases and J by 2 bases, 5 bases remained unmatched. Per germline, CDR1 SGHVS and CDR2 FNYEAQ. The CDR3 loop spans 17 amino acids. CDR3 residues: CASSSTTSGGTYNEQFF. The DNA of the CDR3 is TGTGCCAGCAGCTCCACGACTAGCGGGGGGACCTACAATGAGCAGTTCTTC.

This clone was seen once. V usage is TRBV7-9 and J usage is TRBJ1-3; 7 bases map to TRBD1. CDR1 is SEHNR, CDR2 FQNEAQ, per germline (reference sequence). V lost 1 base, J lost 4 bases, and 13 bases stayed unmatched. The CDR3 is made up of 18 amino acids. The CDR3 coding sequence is TGTGCCAGCAGCTTAGTACCCCCCCTGGACAGGAAGGGAAACACCATATATTTT. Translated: CASSLVPPLDRKGNTIYF.

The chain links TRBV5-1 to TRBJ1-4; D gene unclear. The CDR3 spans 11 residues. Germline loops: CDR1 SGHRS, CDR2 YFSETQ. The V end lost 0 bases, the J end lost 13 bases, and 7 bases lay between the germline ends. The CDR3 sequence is CASSLVWALFF. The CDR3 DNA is TGCGCCAGCAGCTTGGTATGGGCACTGTTTTTT.

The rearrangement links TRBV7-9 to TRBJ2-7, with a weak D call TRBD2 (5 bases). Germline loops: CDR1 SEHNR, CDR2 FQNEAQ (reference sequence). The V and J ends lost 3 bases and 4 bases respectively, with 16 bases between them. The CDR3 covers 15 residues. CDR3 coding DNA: TGTGCCAGCAGCTTCCTCGGGGAAGGGCAATACGAGCAGTACTTC. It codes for CASSFLGEGQYEQYF.

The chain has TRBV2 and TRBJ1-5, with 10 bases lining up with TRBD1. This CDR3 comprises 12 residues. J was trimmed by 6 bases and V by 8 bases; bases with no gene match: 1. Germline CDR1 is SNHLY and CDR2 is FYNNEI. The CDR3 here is CASGTGAQPQHF. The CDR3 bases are TGTGCCAGCGGGACAGGGGCTCAGCCCCAGCATTTT.

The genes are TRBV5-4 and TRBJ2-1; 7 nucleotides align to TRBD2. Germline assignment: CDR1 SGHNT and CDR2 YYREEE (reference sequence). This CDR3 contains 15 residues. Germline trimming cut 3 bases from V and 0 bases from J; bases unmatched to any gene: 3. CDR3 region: CASSWGGSSYNEQFF. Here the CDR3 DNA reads TGTGCCAGCAGCTGGGGGGGTAGCTCCTACAATGAGCAGTTCTTC.

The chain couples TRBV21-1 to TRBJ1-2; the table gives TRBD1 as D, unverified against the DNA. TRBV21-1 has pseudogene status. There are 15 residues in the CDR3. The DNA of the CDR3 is TGTGCCAGCCCCCCCGGACAGTGGATATCTTATGGCTACACCTTC. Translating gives CASPPGQWISYGYTF.